This T cell receptor (beta chain) originates from a study of blood T cells in healthy people across ages. Study results and limitations: Changes in expanded clonotypes were possibly confounded, as the CMV status of donors was unknown. It was not possible, with unsorted PBMCs, to conclusively compare naive and antigen-experienced cells.

A second PCR of roughly 7 to 11 cycles used a sample-barcoded 5' primer and a J-beta primer mix. In TCRdb, the 5' RACE reads were re-called with MiXCR into one record per CDR3 protein. The profile shows some 1 million distinct CDR3 sequences, 35% to 55% of them singletons. This CDR3 region has 17 residues. Trimming at V came to 0 bases and at J to 5 bases, leaving 10 bases not matched to a gene. In germline, CDR1 is SGHTA, CDR2 FQGNSA. As for this clonotype: Its antigen is unknown.

Ranging in age from roughly 6 to 100, the donors were healthy Caucasian individuals from Russia. Each of the donors had about 9.9 milliliters of peripheral blood drawn into EDTA-treated Vacutainer tubes. The rearrangement links TRBV7-2 to TRBJ2-7; the match to TRBD2 covers 10 bases. The sequence was collected from a woman aged 60-75 years in good health. What was sequenced was blood. CDR3 DNA: TGTGCCAGCAGCTTAGCCCCTAGCGGGAGTCGTTCCCACGAGCAGTACTTC. Its protein product is CASSLAPSGSRSHEQYF. Supplemented by reference TRBV7-2 and TRBJ2-7, the full variable domain reads GAGVSQSPSNKVTEKGKDVELRCDPISGHTALYWYRQSLGQGLEFLIYFQGNSAPDKSGLPSDRFSAERTGGSVSTLTIQRTQQEDSAVYLCASSLAPSGSRSHEQYFGPGTRLTVT.